This TCR beta chain was retrieved from a study of blood T cells in healthy people across ages. Germline V gives CDR1 MGHRA, CDR2 YSYEKL. V lost 0 bases, J lost 0 bases, and 6 bases lay in between. The CDR3 is made up of 15 amino acids. A second PCR of 7 to 11 cycles used a sample-barcoded 5' primer and a J-beta primer mix. Each CDR3 protein is one row after TCRdb ran MiXCR on the 5' RACE reads. The top ten clones hold under 4% of a sample with 550,000 to 750,000 distinct CDR3 sequences, around 20% of them seen once. The individuals who served as donors were healthy Caucasians living in Russia, aged roughly 6 to 100. This clonotype has ten or more counts.

This rearrangement joins TRBV4-1 to TRBJ2-4; D remains ambiguous. This TCR was recovered from a man aged 65 to 79 in good health. The sample consisted of blood. CDR3 amino acids: CASSQEGLAKNIQYF. The CDR3 DNA follows: TGCGCCAGCAGCCAAGAGGGCTTAGCCAAAAACATTCAGTACTTC.